This T cell receptor beta chain was retrieved from a study of long-term antiretroviral therapy in people with HIV. Study conclusions and caveats: Data on ART adherence, viral resistance or therapy changes were unavailable. Dominating the repertoire at all time points were the clones that expanded before ART.

In the case of this clone: Its specificity is not known.

Sequencing used immunoSEQ v3.0 at survey level. Repertoires were generated with immunoSEQ multiplex PCR, while TCRdb's copy carries only in-frame clones and drops some. Of 25,000 to 30,000 clones in the sample, 88% were seen once. The CDR3 loop spans 17 amino acids. Looked up from germline, CDR1 is MNHEY and CDR2 is SMNVEV (reference sequence). Between the trimmed V and J ends, which lost 3 bases and 3 bases, there was a span of 21 bases. The sample consisted of unsorted PBMCs, taken 0.5 years after starting antiretroviral therapy. The TCR originated in a woman younger than 35 with HIV. The genes are TRBV27 and TRBJ2-7, with a weak D call TRBD2 (5 bases). CDR3 DNA: TGTGCCAGCAGTTTCATCACGGGCGGGCAAGGGCTCTACGAGCAGTACTTC. It is translated as CASSFITGGQGLYEQYF.